Below, 28 T cell receptor beta chains from the same sample are listed, as sequenced in a study of shared clonotypes between healthy human individuals. Profiled with immunoSEQ multiplex PCR; TCRdb holds only in-frame clones, not every one. Of 300,000 to 400,000 clones listed, roughly 87% are singletons. The source material was memory CD8+ T cells sorted from blood. Subset meaning: CD45RO+ cells pooled with CCR7-negative TemRA cells. The receptors here all came from a man between 18 and 35 years old in good health.

The chain combines TRBV6-5 with TRBJ1-3; TRBD1 matches at 10 bases. Trimming at V came to 7 bases and at J to 4 bases, leaving 7 bases not matched to a gene. The germline V gene has CDR1 MNHEY and CDR2 SVGAGI. The CDR3 totals 15 residues. Written as DNA, the CDR3 is TGTGCCAGCACCTGGGGACAGGGGCTCGGAAACACCATATATTTT. Translation: CASTWGQGLGNTIYF.

CDR3 coding DNA: TGTGCCAGCAGCCCCTGGGAAGCGGGAGGAGATACGCAGTATTTT. Its translation: CASSPWEAGGDTQYF. The chain recombines TRBV13 with TRBJ2-3; 9 bases agree with TRBD2. Germline CDR1 PRHDT, CDR2 FYEKMQ (reference sequence). With V trimmed by 5 bases and J by 5 bases, 8 bases remained unmatched. The CDR3 consists of 15 residues.

This clone was seen more than once but under ten times. The chain is built from TRBV7-2 and TRBJ2-5, with D tentatively TRBD2 (6 bases). The CDR3 contains 15 residues. With 5 bases removed from V and 5 bases from J, the gap between germline ends came to 18 bases. The germline V gene has CDR1 SGHTA and CDR2 FQGNSA. Written as DNA, the CDR3 is TGTGCCAGCAGCGCGGGTCTCCCTGGGGGGGAGACCCAGTACTTC. This gives the protein CASSAGLPGGETQYF. The complete variable domain, with remaining parts taken from reference TRBV7-2 and TRBJ2-5, reads GAGVSQSPSNKVTEKGKDVELRCDPISGHTALYWYRQSLGQGLEFLIYFQGNSAPDKSGLPSDRFSAERTGGSVSTLTIQRTQQEDSAVYLCASSAGLPGGETQYFGPGTRLLVL.

The chain couples TRBV12-5 to TRBJ1-2; 8 nucleotides line up with TRBD1. Losses at the gene ends were 5 bases for V and 4 bases for J; bases not matched to a gene: 9. Germline CDR1 reads LGHNT; CDR2 reads FRNRAP. CDR3 length equals 15 residues. The CDR3 region has the DNA TGTGCTAGTGGTCATCAGGGGGCGTGGGTCTATGGCTACACCTTC. Translated: CASGHQGAWVYGYTF. Filled out from reference TRBV12-5 and TRBJ1-2, the complete variable domain reads DARVTQTPRHKVTEMGQEVTMRCQPILGHNTVFWYRQTMMQGLELLAYFRNRAPLDDSGMPKDRFSAEMPDATLATLKIQPSEPRDSAVYFCASGHQGAWVYGYTFGSGTRLTVV.

The rearrangement links TRBV11-2 to TRBJ2-1; D unclear. Germline V gene sequence: CDR1 SGHAT, CDR2 FQNNGV. V was pared by 2 bases and J by 0 bases, with 11 bases between. This CDR3 spans 16 amino acids. The CDR3 reads CASSLSRASSYNEQFF. CDR3 nucleotide sequence: TGTGCCAGCAGCTTATCAAGGGCTAGCTCCTACAATGAGCAGTTCTTC. Combining the CDR3 with reference TRBV11-2 and TRBJ2-1 gives the whole variable domain EAGVAQSPRYKIIEKRQSVAFWCNPISGHATLYWYQQILGQGPKLLIQFQNNGVVDDSQLPKDRFSAERLKGVDSTLKIQPAKLEDSAVYLCASSLSRASSYNEQFFGPGTRLTVL.

The V gene is TRBV6-1, the J gene TRBJ2-7; TRBD1 or TRBD2 may be the D gene (7 bases each). V shed 9 bases and J shed 1 base, with 19 bases lying between them. The germline CDR1 and CDR2 sequences are MNHNS and SASEGT. The CDR3 has 15 amino acids. The CDR3 DNA is TGTGCCAGACTTCAGACAGGGACTATTTCCTACGAGCAGTACTTC. Its translation is CARLQTGTISYEQYF.

V and J are TRBV4-3 and TRBJ2-1; D remains ambiguous. The V and J ends lost 4 bases and 0 bases respectively, with 10 bases between them. The germline V gene encodes CDR1 LGHNA and CDR2 YSLEER. The CDR3 covers 15 residues. CDR3 sequence: CASSRLYSSYNEQFF. DNA of the CDR3: TGCGCCAGCAGCCGACTTTATAGCTCCTACAATGAGCAGTTCTTC.

A remark on this clone: This sample also contains other DNA sequences that code for the same CDR3. This chain joins TRBV7-2 and TRBJ2-7, with 12 positions matching TRBD2. This CDR3 spans 15 amino acids. With 1 base clipped from V and 4 bases from J, the junction kept 2 bases outside the gene matches. CDR1 and CDR2 (germline): SGHTA, FQGNSA. The CDR3 DNA reads TGTGCCAGCAGCTTAGGACTAGCGGGAGTTTACGAGCAGTACTTC. It encodes CASSLGLAGVYEQYF. Based on the CDR3 plus reference TRBV7-2 and TRBJ2-7, the full variable domain is GAGVSQSPSNKVTEKGKDVELRCDPISGHTALYWYRQSLGQGLEFLIYFQGNSAPDKSGLPSDRFSAERTGGSVSTLTIQRTQQEDSAVYLCASSLGLAGVYEQYFGPGTRLTVT.

Only one count was recorded for this clone. CDR3 DNA sequence: TGTGCCAGCAGCTCCTGGGAGGGTAGCCGGAACACCGGGGAGCTGTTTTTT. Translated, it gives CASSSWEGSRNTGELFF. V is TRBV5-4 and J is TRBJ2-2, with 7 bases matching TRBD2. Germline loops: CDR1 SGHNT, CDR2 YYREEE (reference sequence). Trimming removed 3 bases from V and 1 base from J; junction bases left unmatched: 9. The CDR3 runs 17 residues.

This clone was found once. The junction shows a germline mismatch at one end, possibly a read error. The chain uses TRBV11-2 and TRBJ2-1; no reliable D call. The CDR3 length is 14 residues. Germline V CDR1 and CDR2: SGHAT, FQNNGV. The CDR3 region is CASSYPGSFNEQFF. As DNA, the CDR3 is TGTGCCAGCAGCTACCCAGGATCCTTCAATGAGCAGTTCTTC.

The gene calls are TRBV6-1 and TRBJ2-7, with 9 bases that match TRBD1. There are 15 residues in the CDR3. Germline CDR1 and CDR2: MNHNS and SASEGT. The trim removed 8 bases at V and 2 bases at J, leaving 10 bases unmatched. The CDR3 DNA follows: TGTGCCAGCGATCACCTGGGGGACAGGGCCTACGAGCAGTACTTC. It codes for CASDHLGDRAYEQYF.

The chain employs TRBV15 and TRBJ1-4; a weak D match, TRBD1 (5 bases). The CDR3 has 13 residues. Germline CDR1 LNHNV, CDR2 YYDKDF (reference sequence). V was cut by 0 bases and J by 15 bases, with 14 bases left in between. CDR3 residues: CATSREVAGLVFF. CDR3 coding DNA: TGTGCCACCAGCAGAGAGGTGGCAGGGCTGGTGTTTTTT.

V usage is TRBV30 and J usage is TRBJ2-7, with a tentative D call TRBD2 (5 bases). The CDR3 is made up of 13 amino acids. Germline V gives CDR1 GTSNPN, CDR2 SVGIG (reference sequence). V lost 0 bases and J lost 3, with 9 bases in between. CDR3 residues: CAWSVAGGYEQYF. CDR3 coding DNA: TGTGCCTGGAGTGTCGCAGGAGGCTACGAGCAGTACTTC.

The chain is built from TRBV2 and TRBJ2-5; unclear D gene. Germline CDR1 SNHLY, CDR2 FYNNEI. The length of the CDR3 is 10 residues. Trimming removed 5 bases from V and 6 bases from J, with 4 bases in between. The CDR3 region is CASSTQTQYF. CDR3 sequence (DNA): TGTGCCAGCAGTACTCAGACCCAGTACTTC.

The J gene is TRBJ2-7, the V gene TRBV9; TRBD1 might be the D (6 bases). The CDR3 loop spans 14 amino acids. V was trimmed by 1 base and J by 7 bases, leaving 15 bases between them. CDR1 is SGDLS and CDR2 is YYNGEE in the germline V gene. The CDR3 DNA reads as TGTGCCAGCAGCGTAACCGTCGAAGGGGGTGAGCAGTACTTC. This gives the protein CASSVTVEGGEQYF.

The chain combines TRBV4-1 with TRBJ2-7; no clear D gene. V lost 0 bases and J lost 4, with 13 bases in between. Germline V lookup: CDR1 MGHRA, CDR2 YSYEKL. This CDR3 contains 15 residues. CDR3: CASSQERGALYEQYF. As DNA, the CDR3 is TGCGCCAGCAGCCAAGAGAGAGGAGCCCTTTACGAGCAGTACTTC.

The rearrangement links TRBV7-9 to TRBJ2-5; 7 bases map to TRBD2. This CDR3 is built from 15 residues. Per germline, CDR1 SEHNR and CDR2 FQNEAQ (reference sequence). Trimming took 5 bases from V and 5 from J; bases not matched to a gene: 11. CDR3 sequence reads: CASSPPPGEGETQYF. The CDR3 DNA is TGTGCCAGCAGCCCCCCACCGGGGGAGGGGGAGACCCAGTACTTC.

The rearrangement joins TRBV27 to TRBJ2-7, with 12 positions matching TRBD2. Germline V CDR1 and CDR2: MNHEY, SMNVEV (reference sequence). The V and J ends lost 6 bases and 5 bases, in that order; junction bases with no gene match: 8. The CDR3 is 15 amino acids. The CDR3 is CASSPSGRARDEQYF. CDR3 DNA: TGTGCCAGCAGCCCTAGCGGGAGGGCCAGGGACGAGCAGTACTTC.

V gene TRBV28 combines with J gene TRBJ2-7, with D possibly being TRBD1 (6 bases). Deletions cut 6 bases from V and 4 bases from J, with 19 bases between. The CDR3 runs to 15 residues. CDR1 is MDHEN and CDR2 is SYDVKM in the germline V gene. The CDR3 sequence is CASSPKGEGEYEQYF. CDR3 nucleotides: TGTGCCAGCAGCCCTAAGGGGGAAGGTGAATACGAGCAGTACTTC.

This rearrangement joins TRBV29-1 to TRBJ2-7; no reliable D call. The CDR3 totals 11 residues. V lost 6 bases and J lost 3, with 9 bases in between. Per germline, CDR1 SQVTM and CDR2 ANQGSEA. The CDR3 spells CSVQRGYEQYF. For the CDR3, the DNA is TGCAGCGTCCAGCGTGGCTACGAGCAGTACTTC.

In DNA, the CDR3 is TGTGCCACCAGCACGCTAGGGTTCACCTACGAGCAGTACTTC. Its translation: CATSTLGFTYEQYF. The V call is TRBV15, the J call TRBJ2-7; D is ambiguous. Germline V CDR1 and CDR2: LNHNV, YYDKDF (reference sequence). This CDR3 comprises 14 residues. Deletions cut 4 bases from V and 2 bases from J, with 12 bases between.

This chain connects TRBV29-1 to TRBJ1-2; 8 bases fit TRBD1. The germline gives CDR1 SQVTM, CDR2 ANQGSEA. The CDR3 runs to 13 residues. Germline trimming cut 4 bases from V and 5 bases from J; bases unmatched to any gene: 6. This chain's CDR3 is CSVGTGIPYGYTF. Written as DNA, the CDR3 is TGCAGCGTTGGGACAGGGATCCCTTATGGCTACACCTTC.

The chain has TRBV7-9 and TRBJ2-7, with D perhaps assigned TRBD1 or TRBD2 (5 bases each). This CDR3 is built from 15 residues. CDR1 is SEHNR and CDR2 is FQNEAQ in the germline V gene (reference sequence). V was clipped by 7 bases and J by 1 base, with 17 bases between them. Here the CDR3 reads CASTEEPGPSYEQYF. The CDR3 DNA reads as TGTGCCAGCACCGAAGAACCGGGACCATCCTACGAGCAGTACTTC.

This chain uses TRBV4-1 with TRBJ1-1, with TRBD1 matching over 8 bases. This CDR3 region has 17 residues. The V and J ends lost 3 bases and 0 bases, in that order; junction bases with no gene match: 9. Germline values: CDR1 MGHRA, CDR2 YSYEKL. CDR3 sequence (DNA): TGCGCCAGCAGCCAGTGGACAGGGCCGAGCATGAACACTGAAGCTTTCTTT. Translated: CASSQWTGPSMNTEAFF.

The genes are TRBV6-5 and TRBJ2-3, with D unclear. The CDR3 has 11 residues. Germline CDR1 and CDR2: MNHEY and SVGAGI. V lost 7 bases and J 5 bases, leaving 7 bases between the germline ends. CDR3 coding DNA: TGTGCCAGCACCATGGGAGATACGCAGTATTTT. The encoded protein is CASTMGDTQYF.

The chain recombines TRBV27 with TRBJ2-3; a possible D gene is TRBD2 (5 bases). CDR3 length: 16 residues. Trimming shortened V by 4 bases and J by 3 bases, and 17 bases separated the two germline ends. Germline V lookup: CDR1 MNHEY, CDR2 SMNVEV (reference sequence). DNA for the CDR3: TGTGCCAGCAGTTCTTTGTATGGGAGATTGACAGATACGCAGTATTTT. Translated, it gives CASSSLYGRLTDTQYF.

V is TRBV28 and J is TRBJ2-2; D may be TRBD1 or TRBD2 (5 bases each). Trimming cost V 6 bases and J 4 bases, with 12 bases left between them. Germline lookup yields CDR1 MDHEN and CDR2 SYDVKM. This CDR3 is built from 14 residues. The DNA for the CDR3 is TGTGCCAGCAGCTACACGGGGCTCACCGGGGAGCTGTTTTTT. Translated: CASSYTGLTGELFF.

The chain combines TRBV9 with TRBJ2-1; TRBD2 matches at 12 bases. Per the germline V gene, CDR1 is SGDLS and CDR2 is YYNGEE. Trimming cost V 0 bases and J 0 bases; bases outside gene matches: 7. This CDR3 region has 19 residues. The CDR3 here is CASSVGTTSGRPSYNEQFF. DNA for the CDR3: TGTGCCAGCAGCGTAGGAACCACTAGCGGGAGGCCCTCCTACAATGAGCAGTTCTTC.